These T cell receptor beta chains were read from a single sample in a study of early T cells in non-severe SARS-CoV-2 infection. TCRdb itself ran the 5' RACE reads through MiXCR, one entry per CDR3 protein. The sample shows 20,000 to 30,000 distinct CDR3 sequences, about 4.4% of them seen only once. Material for sequencing was whole blood. The receptor source for this set is an adult who was a healthcare worker with PCR-confirmed SARS-CoV-2 infection or an uninfected control (not recorded which). Each CDR3 is given with its conserved first and last residue. The D gene is left open where the match is weak. The size entry is marked missing in some rows and otherwise reads once, few, many or a size class.

v_call: TRBV20-1
clone_size: many
j_call: TRBJ1-4
d_call: -
cdr3_aa: CSAREGNEKLFF
cdr3_nt: TGCAGTGCTAGAGAAGGGAATGAAAAACTGTTTTTT

v_call: TRBV3-1
clone_size: few
j_call: TRBJ2-2
d_call: -
cdr3_aa: CASSQGRANTGELFF
cdr3_nt: TGTGCCAGCAGTCAAGGCCGGGCCAACACCGGGGAGCTGTTTTTT

v_call: TRBV4-2
clone_size: few
j_call: TRBJ2-1
d_call: TRBD2
cdr3_aa: CASSQDPGLAGGTYNEQFF
cdr3_nt: TGTGCCAGCAGCCAAGATCCCGGACTAGCGGGAGGGACCTACAATGAGCAGTTCTTC

v_call: TRBV7-2
clone_size: -
j_call: TRBJ2-7
d_call: -
cdr3_aa: CASSLGSGHIEQYF
cdr3_nt: TGTGCCAGCAGCTTAGGTAGCGGACACATCGAGCAGTACTTC

v_call: TRBV10-3
clone_size: many
j_call: TRBJ2-1
d_call: -
cdr3_aa: CAISEARDNEQFF
cdr3_nt: TGTGCCATCAGTGAGGCTAGAGACAATGAGCAGTTCTTC

v_call: TRBV15
clone_size: few
j_call: TRBJ2-1
d_call: TRBD2
cdr3_aa: CATSRGPAGIYNEQFF
cdr3_nt: TGTGCCACCAGCAGAGGGCCAGCGGGGATATACAATGAGCAGTTCTTC

v_call: TRBV12-3/TRBV12-4
clone_size: many
j_call: TRBJ1-5
d_call: TRBD1
cdr3_aa: CASKGTGENQPQHF
cdr3_nt: TGTGCCAGCAAGGGGACAGGGGAGAACCAGCCCCAGCATTTT

v_call: TRBV28
clone_size: -
j_call: TRBJ2-7
d_call: TRBD2
cdr3_aa: CASRGTSGRVPYEQYF
cdr3_nt: TGTGCCAGCAGGGGGACTAGCGGGAGGGTACCCTACGAGCAGTACTTC

v_call: TRBV5-4
clone_size: many
j_call: TRBJ1-2
d_call: -
cdr3_aa: CASSLDLSNYGYTF
cdr3_nt: TGTGCCAGCAGCTTGGACTTATCCAACTATGGCTACACCTTC

v_call: TRBV2
clone_size: many
j_call: TRBJ1-6
d_call: TRBD1
cdr3_aa: CASREQGELYNSPLHF
cdr3_nt: TGTGCCAGCAGGGAACAGGGGGAACTCTATAATTCACCCCTCCACTTT

v_call: TRBV30
clone_size: many
j_call: TRBJ1-2
d_call: -
cdr3_aa: CAYRAPGGNYGYTF
cdr3_nt: TGTGCCTACCGGGCTCCCGGCGGGAACTATGGCTACACCTTC

v_call: TRBV7-2
clone_size: many
j_call: TRBJ2-2
d_call: TRBD2
cdr3_aa: CASSYYGLANAFF
cdr3_nt: TGTGCCAGCAGCTATTACGGACTAGCGAACGCGTTTTTT

v_call: TRBV20-1
clone_size: many
j_call: TRBJ2-1
d_call: TRBD2
cdr3_aa: CSAMGGRATNEQFF
cdr3_nt: TGCAGTGCTATGGGCGGGAGAGCTACCAATGAGCAGTTCTTC

v_call: TRBV28
clone_size: few
j_call: TRBJ2-1
d_call: TRBD1
cdr3_aa: CASRQGAASSRNEQFF
cdr3_nt: TGTGCCAGCAGGCAGGGGGCGGCTAGCTCCCGCAATGAGCAGTTCTTC

v_call: TRBV12-3/TRBV12-4
clone_size: medium-sized
j_call: TRBJ1-2
d_call: -
cdr3_aa: CASSLARWVGAYGYTF
cdr3_nt: TGTGCCAGCAGTTTAGCGCGGTGGGTTGGTGCCTATGGCTACACCTTC

v_call: TRBV5-5
clone_size: many
j_call: TRBJ2-2
d_call: -
cdr3_aa: CASSLTDTGELFF
cdr3_nt: TGTGCCAGCAGCCTCACAGACACCGGGGAGCTGTTTTTT

v_call: TRBV29-1
clone_size: few
j_call: TRBJ1-1
d_call: -
cdr3_aa: CSGSSDPPAFF
cdr3_nt: TGCAGCGGGAGCTCCGATCCTCCGGCTTTCTTT

v_call: TRBV7-3
clone_size: few
j_call: TRBJ2-2
d_call: TRBD2
cdr3_aa: CASSLTSSNTGELFF
cdr3_nt: TGTGCCAGCAGCTTGACTAGCTCAAACACCGGGGAGCTGTTTTTT

v_call: TRBV20-1
clone_size: many
j_call: TRBJ2-3
d_call: TRBD2
cdr3_aa: CSAARRESSDTQYF
cdr3_nt: TGCAGTGCCGCGAGGCGGGAGTCGTCAGATACGCAGTATTTT

v_call: TRBV6-1
clone_size: many
j_call: TRBJ2-7
d_call: -
cdr3_aa: CASRSPTDEQYF
cdr3_nt: TGTGCCAGTAGATCCCCAACGGACGAGCAGTACTTC

v_call: TRBV18
clone_size: few
j_call: TRBJ2-1
d_call: -
cdr3_aa: CASSPPEQGWHEQFF
cdr3_nt: TGTGCCAGCTCACCTCCCGAACAGGGATGGCATGAGCAGTTCTTC

v_call: TRBV6-5
clone_size: many
j_call: TRBJ2-1
d_call: TRBD2
cdr3_aa: CASSPGLAGPVGNEQFF
cdr3_nt: TGTGCCAGCAGCCCAGGACTAGCGGGACCCGTCGGGAATGAGCAGTTCTTC

v_call: TRBV3-1
clone_size: few
j_call: TRBJ2-2
d_call: -
cdr3_aa: CASSSGTLSFTGELFF
cdr3_nt: TGTGCCAGCAGCTCCGGGACGCTTAGTTTCACCGGGGAGCTGTTTTTT

v_call: TRBV9
clone_size: many
j_call: TRBJ1-6
d_call: TRBD1
cdr3_aa: CASSAPGQNNSPLHF
cdr3_nt: TGTGCCAGCAGCGCTCCGGGACAGAATAATTCACCCCTCCACTTT

v_call: TRBV7-9
clone_size: many
j_call: TRBJ2-1
d_call: -
cdr3_aa: CASRGQADHVSDEQFF
cdr3_nt: TGTGCCAGCAGGGGCCAAGCGGACCACGTCTCGGATGAGCAGTTCTTC

v_call: TRBV7-8
clone_size: few
j_call: TRBJ2-1
d_call: -
cdr3_aa: CASSSPGVRRGGPYNEQFF
cdr3_nt: TGTGCCAGCAGCTCCCCGGGCGTTCGGCGCGGAGGACCCTACAATGAGCAGTTCTTC

v_call: TRBV20-1
clone_size: many
j_call: TRBJ2-1
d_call: TRBD2
cdr3_aa: CSARDGTSGGRRYFF
cdr3_nt: TGCAGTGCTAGAGATGGGACTAGCGGGGGAAGGAGATATTTCTTC

v_call: TRBV6-4
clone_size: many
j_call: TRBJ2-2
d_call: -
cdr3_aa: CASSEAPEGGELFF
cdr3_nt: TGTGCCAGCAGTGAGGCACCGGAGGGCGGGGAGCTGTTTTTT

v_call: TRBV14
clone_size: many
j_call: TRBJ2-1
d_call: -
cdr3_aa: CASSPFAGSSYNEQFF
cdr3_nt: TGTGCCAGCAGCCCCTTTGCGGGGAGCTCCTACAATGAGCAGTTCTTC

v_call: TRBV6-5
clone_size: few
j_call: TRBJ2-1
d_call: -
cdr3_aa: CASSDPPGLQGGEQFF
cdr3_nt: TGTGCCAGCAGTGACCCGCCCGGGCTCCAGGGGGGTGAGCAGTTCTTC

v_call: TRBV18
clone_size: few
j_call: TRBJ1-1
d_call: -
cdr3_aa: CASSHAAGLNTEAFF
cdr3_nt: TGTGCCAGCTCCCACGCGGCAGGGCTGAACACTGAAGCTTTCTTT

v_call: TRBV6-5
clone_size: many
j_call: TRBJ2-7
d_call: TRBD2
cdr3_aa: CASRPGTSDEQYF
cdr3_nt: TGTGCCAGCAGACCCGGGACTAGCGACGAGCAGTACTTC

v_call: TRBV2
clone_size: -
j_call: TRBJ2-7
d_call: -
cdr3_aa: CASSVAVSYEQYF
cdr3_nt: TGTGCCAGCAGTGTAGCGGTTTCCTACGAGCAGTACTTC

v_call: TRBV19
clone_size: many
j_call: TRBJ2-7
d_call: TRBD2
cdr3_aa: CASSIDHSGRLYEQYF
cdr3_nt: TGTGCCAGTAGTATAGATCATAGCGGGAGACTCTACGAGCAGTACTTC

v_call: TRBV20-1
clone_size: many
j_call: TRBJ2-1
d_call: TRBD1
cdr3_aa: CSARVGQGFSYNEQFF
cdr3_nt: TGCAGTGCTAGAGTTGGACAGGGGTTCTCCTACAATGAGCAGTTCTTC

v_call: TRBV29-1
clone_size: many
j_call: TRBJ2-7
d_call: TRBD2
cdr3_aa: CSVEVRGTSLDEQYF
cdr3_nt: TGCAGCGTTGAAGTCCGGGGGACTAGCTTGGACGAGCAGTACTTC

v_call: TRBV6-1
clone_size: many
j_call: TRBJ2-7
d_call: TRBD2
cdr3_aa: CASGRGVEQYF
cdr3_nt: TGTGCCAGCGGGCGGGGGGTCGAGCAGTACTTC

v_call: TRBV2
clone_size: few
j_call: TRBJ2-7
d_call: TRBD1
cdr3_aa: CATGQGGYEQYF
cdr3_nt: TGTGCCACCGGACAGGGGGGGTACGAGCAGTACTTC

v_call: TRBV29-1
clone_size: medium-sized
j_call: TRBJ1-1
d_call: -
cdr3_aa: CSVGGSRGNTEAFF
cdr3_nt: TGCAGCGTTGGGGGAAGCAGGGGGAACACTGAAGCTTTCTTT

v_call: TRBV12-3/TRBV12-4
clone_size: many
j_call: TRBJ2-1
d_call: TRBD2
cdr3_aa: CASSLAGGRYNEQFF
cdr3_nt: TGTGCCAGCAGTCTAGCGGGAGGTCGTTACAATGAGCAGTTCTTC